This T cell receptor beta chain appears in the sequencing data of a study of blood T cells in healthy people across ages. The use of a sample-barcoded 5' primer and a J-beta primer mix characterized a second PCR of about 7 to 12 cycles. TCRdb ran MiXCR on the 5' RACE reads and lists one entry per CDR3 protein. The sample carries about 800,000 distinct CDR3 sequences, about 25% recorded once. The CDR3 is 14 residues long. The V and J ends lost 3 bases and 2 bases, in that order; junction bases with no gene match: 3. Germline assignment: CDR1 SGHNT and CDR2 YYREEE (reference sequence). The sample was also reused in another study, on T cells of mothers and their children.

The TCR originated in a boy younger than 18 in good health. Material: blood. This chain links TRBV5-4 with TRBJ2-5; 8 bases are shared with TRBD1. The CDR3 sequence: CASSWGQVQETQYF. The CDR3 bases are TGTGCCAGCAGCTGGGGACAGGTACAAGAGACCCAGTACTTC.